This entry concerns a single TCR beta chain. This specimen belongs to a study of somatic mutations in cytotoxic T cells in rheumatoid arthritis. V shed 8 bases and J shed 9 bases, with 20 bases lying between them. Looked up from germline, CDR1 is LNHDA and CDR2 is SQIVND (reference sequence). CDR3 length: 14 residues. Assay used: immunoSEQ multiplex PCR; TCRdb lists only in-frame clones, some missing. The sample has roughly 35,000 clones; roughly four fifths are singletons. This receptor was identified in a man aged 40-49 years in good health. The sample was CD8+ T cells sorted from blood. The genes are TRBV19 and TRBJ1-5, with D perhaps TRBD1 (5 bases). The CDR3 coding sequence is TGTGCCAGTTCGAGCCCGGGGGACGGGAGGCCCCAGCATTTT. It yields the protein CASSSPGDGRPQHF.